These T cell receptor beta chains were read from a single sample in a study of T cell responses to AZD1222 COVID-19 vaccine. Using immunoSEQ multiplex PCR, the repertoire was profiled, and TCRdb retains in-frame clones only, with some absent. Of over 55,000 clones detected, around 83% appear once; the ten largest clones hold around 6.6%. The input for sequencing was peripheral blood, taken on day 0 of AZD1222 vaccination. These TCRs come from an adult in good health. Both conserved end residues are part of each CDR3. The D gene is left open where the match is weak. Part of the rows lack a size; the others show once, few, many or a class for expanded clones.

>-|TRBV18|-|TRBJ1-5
TGTGCCAGCTCAGCCACAGGGTACAATCAGCCCCAGCATTTT
CASSATGYNQPQHF
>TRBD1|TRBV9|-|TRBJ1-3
TGTGCCAGCAGCGTAGATGGGGGGGACAGGGTAGTTGGAAACACCATATATTTT
CASSVDGGDRVVGNTIYF
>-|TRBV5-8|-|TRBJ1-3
TGTGCCAGCAGCGAACGGGGGATAGATAGGGGAAACACCATATATTTT
CASSERGIDRGNTIYF
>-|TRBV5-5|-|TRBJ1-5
TGTGCCAGCAGTTCTCTCAATCAGCCCCAGCATTTT
CASSSLNQPQHF
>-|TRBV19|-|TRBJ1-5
TGTGCCAGTAGCGACTCCGGAAGGGGCAATCAGCCCCAGCATTTT
CASSDSGRGNQPQHF
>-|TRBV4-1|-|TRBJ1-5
TGCGCCAGCAGGCCCCCCGGGACGAATCAGCCCCAGCATTTT
CASRPPGTNQPQHF
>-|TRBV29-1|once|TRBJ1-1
TGCAGCGTTGGGACAGCGAACACTGAAGCTTTCTTT
CSVGTANTEAFF
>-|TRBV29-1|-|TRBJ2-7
TGCAGCGTTGTCTTGGGACCCTCCTACGAGCAGTACTTC
CSVVLGPSYEQYF
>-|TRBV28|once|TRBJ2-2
TGTGCCAGCAGTTTAGATCGGACAAGGGAGCTGTTTTTT
CASSLDRTRELFF
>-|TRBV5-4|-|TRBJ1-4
TGTGCCAGCAGCTTGGATGGGCTAGAAAAACTGTTTTTT
CASSLDGLEKLFF
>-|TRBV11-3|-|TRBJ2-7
TGTGCCAGCAGCCGACAGAGCTTTGGGTACGAGCAGTACTTC
CASSRQSFGYEQYF
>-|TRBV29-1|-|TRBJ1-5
TGCAGCGCTGATCCCGGACAGCGCAATCAGCCCCAGCATTTT
CSADPGQRNQPQHF
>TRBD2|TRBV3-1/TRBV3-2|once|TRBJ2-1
TGTGCCAGCAGCCCCATGTCCGGGGGGGCCTACAATGAGCAGTTCTTC
CASSPMSGGAYNEQFF
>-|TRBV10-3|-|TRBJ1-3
TGTGCCATCAGACCCCCGGGGGTTTGGGGAAACACCATATATTTT
CAIRPPGVWGNTIYF
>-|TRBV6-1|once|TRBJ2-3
TGTGCCAGCAGTGAATCTGGAAGGGTTTTGGGGGATACGCAGTATTTT
CASSESGRVLGDTQYF
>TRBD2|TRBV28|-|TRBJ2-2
TGTGCCAGCAGTTTTTCCTCTTTTAGGCGGCGGGGGGCCCACGGGGAGCTGTTTTTT
CASSFSSFRRRGAHGELFF
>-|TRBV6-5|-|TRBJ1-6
TGTGCCAGCAGGGACTCGAATAATTCACCCCTCCACTTT
CASRDSNNSPLHF
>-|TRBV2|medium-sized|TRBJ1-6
TGTGCCAGCAGCTGGGCAGGGAATGGGAATTCACCCCTCCACTTT
CASSWAGNGNSPLHF
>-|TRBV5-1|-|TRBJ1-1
TGCGCCAGCAGCGTCCTCGGGGAGAACACTGAAGCTTTCTTT
CASSVLGENTEAFF
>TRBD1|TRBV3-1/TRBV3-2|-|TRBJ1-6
TGTGCCAGCAGCCAAGGGACAGGGAATTACTCACCCCTCCACTTT
CASSQGTGNYSPLHF
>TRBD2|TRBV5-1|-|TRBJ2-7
TGCGCCAGCAGCTTGATAGTTTCCGGGGGGAGCTACGAGCAGTACTTC
CASSLIVSGGSYEQYF
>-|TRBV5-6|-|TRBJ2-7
TGTGCCAGCAGCTCTTCCTACGAGCAGTACTTC
CASSSSYEQYF
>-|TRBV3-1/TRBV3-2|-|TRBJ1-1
TGTGCCAGCAGCCAAGATCCTCCAGCTTGGAGTGAAGCTTTCTTT
CASSQDPPAWSEAFF
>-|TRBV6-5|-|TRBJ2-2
TGTGCCAGCAGTTACGGCGGAACCGGGGAGCTGTTTTTT
CASSYGGTGELFF
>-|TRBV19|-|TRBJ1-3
TGTGCCAGTAGTATAGGGAGCTCTGGAAACACCATATATTTT
CASSIGSSGNTIYF
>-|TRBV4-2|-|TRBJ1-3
TGTGCCAGCAGCCACGGGGGTCCCGGAAACACCATATATTTT
CASSHGGPGNTIYF
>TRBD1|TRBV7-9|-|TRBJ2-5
TGTGCCAGCAGCTTAGCGGACAGGCCAGGGAGCCAAGAGACCCAGTACTTC
CASSLADRPGSQETQYF
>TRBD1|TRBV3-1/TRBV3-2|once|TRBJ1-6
TGTGCCAGCAGCTTACAGGGGCACGGTTCACCCCTCCACTTT
CASSLQGHGSPLHF
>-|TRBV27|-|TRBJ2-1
TGTGCCAGCAGTTTATTAGGCGATGAGCAGTTCTTC
CASSLLGDEQFF
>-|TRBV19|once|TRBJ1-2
TGTGCCAGTAGTACCCTCAGTAAGAACTATGGCTACACCTTC
CASSTLSKNYGYTF
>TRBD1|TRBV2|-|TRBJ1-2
TGTGCCAGCAGGAGGGGGACAGGGGGCTATGGCTACACCTTC
CASRRGTGGYGYTF
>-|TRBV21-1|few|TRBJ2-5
TGTGCCAGCAGCTACCGGGACAGGGAGGCTAGCGGGGGATTAGGGACCCAGTACTTC
CASSYRDREASGGLGTQYF
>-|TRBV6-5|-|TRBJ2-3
TGTGCCAGCAAACGGGGAGATACGCAGTATTTT
CASKRGDTQYF
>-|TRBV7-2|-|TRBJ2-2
TGTGCCAGCAGCTTTCAAACCGGGGAGCTGTTTTTT
CASSFQTGELFF
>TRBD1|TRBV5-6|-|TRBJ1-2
TGTGCCAGCAGCTTGGACGACAGGGGAAACTATGGCTACACCTTC
CASSLDDRGNYGYTF
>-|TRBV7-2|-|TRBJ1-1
TGTGCCAGCACCGGACAGTTGAACACTGAAGCTTTCTTT
CASTGQLNTEAFF
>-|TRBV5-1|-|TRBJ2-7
TGCGCCAGCAGCGCCCTAAGCTCCTACGAGCAGTACTTC
CASSALSSYEQYF
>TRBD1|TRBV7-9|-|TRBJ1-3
TGTGCCAGCAGCCCAGGGGGGAGCGTAGGAAACACCATATATTTT
CASSPGGSVGNTIYF
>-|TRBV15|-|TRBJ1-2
TGTGCCACCAGCCCCAAAAGGGGGGGAATGAATGGCTACACCTTC
CATSPKRGGMNGYTF
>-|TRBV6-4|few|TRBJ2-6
TGTGCCAGCAGTGATCAGGCAGCGCCATCGTTCTCTGGGGCCAACGTCCTGACTTTC
CASSDQAAPSFSGANVLTF
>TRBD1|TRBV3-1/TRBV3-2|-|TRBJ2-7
TGTGCCAGCAGTAGACAGGGTTCCTACGAGCAGTACTTC
CASSRQGSYEQYF
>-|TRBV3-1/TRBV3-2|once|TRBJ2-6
TGTGCCAGCAGCCAAGACAGCTCTGGGGCCAACGTCCTGACTTTC
CASSQDSSGANVLTF
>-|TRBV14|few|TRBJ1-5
TGTGCCAGCAGCCAAGGGGGTCAGCCCCAGCATTTT
CASSQGGQPQHF
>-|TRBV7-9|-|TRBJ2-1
TGTGCCAGCAGCCGAAAAAGGGTCGGTGAGCAGTTCTTC
CASSRKRVGEQFF
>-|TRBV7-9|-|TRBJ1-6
TGTGCCAGCAGCTTAAGACCCAGGAATTCACCCCTCCACTTT
CASSLRPRNSPLHF
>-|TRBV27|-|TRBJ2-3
TGTGCCAGCACCATGAAAGCCGGGACGGACATTAGCACAGATACGCAGTATTTT
CASTMKAGTDISTDTQYF
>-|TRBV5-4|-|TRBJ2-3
TGTGCCAGCCAGGACTGGGCCACCGCAGATACGCAGTATTTT
CASQDWATADTQYF
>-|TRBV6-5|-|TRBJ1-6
TGTGCCAGCATCTTCGGGGGGCAATCACCCCTCCACTTT
CASIFGGQSPLHF
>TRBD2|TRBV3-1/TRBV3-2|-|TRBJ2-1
TGTGCCAGCAGCTTCGGACTAGCGGGGCGCAATGAGCAGTTCTTC
CASSFGLAGRNEQFF
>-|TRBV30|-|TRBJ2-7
TGTGCCTGGAGTAGGCGGATTTCCTACGAGCAGTACTTC
CAWSRRISYEQYF
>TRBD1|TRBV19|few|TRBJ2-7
TGTGCCAGTAGGCTATCCGGGACAGGCCCCTACGAGCAGTACTTC
CASRLSGTGPYEQYF
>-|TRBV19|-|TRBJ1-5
TGTGCCAGTAGTAGACAGATGGAGCAGCCCCAGCATTTT
CASSRQMEQPQHF